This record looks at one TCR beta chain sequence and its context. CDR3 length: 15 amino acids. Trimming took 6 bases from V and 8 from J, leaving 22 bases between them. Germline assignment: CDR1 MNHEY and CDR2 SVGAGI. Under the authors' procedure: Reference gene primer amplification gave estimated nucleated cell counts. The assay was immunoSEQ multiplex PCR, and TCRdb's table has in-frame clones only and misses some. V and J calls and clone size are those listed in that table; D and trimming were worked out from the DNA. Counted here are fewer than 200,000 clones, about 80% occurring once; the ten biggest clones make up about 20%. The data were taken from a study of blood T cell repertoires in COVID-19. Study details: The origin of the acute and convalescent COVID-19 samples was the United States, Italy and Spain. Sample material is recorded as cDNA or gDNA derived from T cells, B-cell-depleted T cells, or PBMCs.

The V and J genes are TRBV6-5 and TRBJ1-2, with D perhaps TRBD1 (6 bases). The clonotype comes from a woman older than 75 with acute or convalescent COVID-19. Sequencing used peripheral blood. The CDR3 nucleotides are TGTGCCAGCAGAACAATAAACAGGGCTACCGGGGGCTACACCTTC. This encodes CASRTINRATGGYTF.